These 18 T cell receptor beta chains came from one sample sequenced in a study of OX40 agonist ivuxolimab in advanced cancers. Library preparation was by the immunoSEQ multiplex PCR assay. In its TCRdb copy, this immuneACCESS table keeps in-frame sequences only and misses some clones. Where compared with another copy, unresolved V genes explain less than half of these, and the others have no known cause. Present in this sample are 53,000 or so clones, approximately 84% of which were seen just once. The leading ten clones occupy around 13% of the sample. The sequenced sample was CD4+ or CD8+ T cells sorted from blood, obtained in a trial of the OX40 agonist ivuxolimab. These receptors originate from an adult with an advanced solid tumor such as melanoma, head and neck, liver or kidney cancer.

The chain employs TRBV6-5 and TRBJ1-5; no clear D. The CDR3 extends over 13 amino acids. From germline, CDR1 is MNHEY and CDR2 SVGAGI. Trimming cost V 5 bases and J 6 bases, with 11 bases left between them. The CDR3 DNA reads TGTGCCAGCAGTGACGCCGGAACTCAGCCCCAGCATTTT. Amino acids: CASSDAGTQPQHF.

The V call is TRBV2, the J call TRBJ2-7; D might be TRBD2 (6 bases). This CDR3 region has 12 residues. CDR1 is SNHLY and CDR2 is FYNNEI in the germline V gene. Trimming removed 6 bases from V and 6 bases from J, with 12 bases in between. CDR3 bases: TGTGCCAGCAGCCCTAGGGGAGGCGAGCAGTACTTC. This gives the protein CASSPRGGEQYF.

This clone was counted a single time. The chain joins TRBV6-5 to TRBJ2-5; 7 bases map to TRBD2. Germline lookup yields CDR1 MNHEY and CDR2 SVGAGI. The CDR3 has 15 amino acids. The V segment lost 2 bases and the J segment 4 bases; nucleotides outside the gene matches: 7. The CDR3 loop reads CASSYQAGLGETQYF. CDR3 in DNA: TGTGCCAGCAGTTACCAAGCGGGATTGGGAGAGACCCAGTACTTC.

This chain connects TRBV28 to TRBJ1-6; D not certain. Germline CDR1 is MDHEN and CDR2 is SYDVKM. This CDR3 is built from 15 residues. V lost 1 base, J lost 7 bases, and 11 bases lay in between. In DNA, the CDR3 is TGTGCCAGCAGTTTATTCCGGACTCAAAATTCACCCCTCCACTTT. Translating gives CASSLFRTQNSPLHF. The complete variable domain, with remaining parts taken from reference TRBV28 and TRBJ1-6, reads DVKVTQSSRYLVKRTGEKVFLECVQDMDHENMFWYRQDPGLGLRLIYFSYDVKMKEKGDIPEGYSVSREKKERFSLILESASTNQTSMYLCASSLFRTQNSPLHFGNGTRLTVT.

The chain links TRBV18 to TRBJ1-4; D may be TRBD1 (5 bases). Looked up from germline, CDR1 is KGHSH and CDR2 is LQKENI. This CDR3 is built from 15 residues. V lost 3 bases to trimming and J lost 6 bases, with 14 bases between them. Written as DNA, the CDR3 is TGTGCCAGCTCACCCACCAGGGCGGTGGATGAAAAACTGTTTTTT. Translated, it gives CASSPTRAVDEKLFF.

The chain joins TRBV25-1 to TRBJ1-2; D uncertain. Germline V gives CDR1 MGHDK, CDR2 SYGVNS. Deletions cut 3 bases from V and 2 bases from J, with 22 bases between. This CDR3 has 18 amino acids. CDR3 amino acids: CASSDSAAPGFKNYGYTF. The CDR3 DNA follows: TGTGCCAGCAGTGACTCGGCGGCCCCCGGATTCAAAAACTATGGCTACACCTTC.

The chain links TRBV6-1 to TRBJ2-3, with 7 nucleotides matching TRBD1. Trimming at V came to 4 bases and at J to 5 bases, leaving 9 bases not matched to a gene. The CDR3 runs 15 residues. The germline V gene encodes CDR1 MNHNS and CDR2 SASEGT. CDR3 bases: TGTGCCAGCAGTGTAGACAGGGTTTTAAGAGATACGCAGTATTTT. As protein: CASSVDRVLRDTQYF.

The sample holds one count of this clone. This chain joins TRBV20-1 and TRBJ2-1, with 7 bases aligning to TRBD2. Germline values: CDR1 DFQATT, CDR2 SNEGSKA (reference sequence). Trimming at V came to 4 bases and at J to 9 bases, leaving 3 bases not matched to a gene. This CDR3 has 11 amino acids. CDR3 nucleotide sequence: TGCAGTGCTAAGACTAGCTTTGAGCAGTTCTTC. Residues: CSAKTSFEQFF.

The chain combines TRBV5-6 with TRBJ1-1; a possible D gene is TRBD1 (5 bases). Germline V CDR1 and CDR2: SGHDT, YYEEEE. The CDR3 consists of 14 residues. V lost 0 bases and J 5 bases, leaving 11 bases between the germline ends. The chain's CDR3 is CASSLGHGGTEAFF. The DNA for the CDR3 is TGTGCCAGCAGCTTGGGGCACGGGGGGACTGAAGCTTTCTTT.

This clone was seen more than once but under ten times. The V call is TRBV4-1, the J call TRBJ1-5, with D uncertain. This CDR3 has 16 residues. Deletions cut 0 bases from V and 0 bases from J, with 9 bases between. Germline lookup yields CDR1 MGHRA and CDR2 YSYEKL. The DNA of the CDR3 is TGCGCCAGCAGCCAAGATTACAGCCTTAGCAATCAGCCCCAGCATTTT. It codes for CASSQDYSLSNQPQHF.

A single count supports this clone. The rearrangement links TRBV2 to TRBJ1-5; D is ambiguous. The V and J ends lost 7 bases and 4 bases respectively, with 17 bases between them. Germline-derived CDR1 and CDR2 are SNHLY and FYNNEI. The CDR3 totals 15 residues. The CDR3 region is CASKETTVRNQPQHF. The CDR3 bases are TGTGCCAGCAAAGAAACAACGGTTCGGAATCAGCCCCAGCATTTT.

The rearrangement uses TRBV6-1 and TRBJ1-2; 8 bases map to TRBD1. CDR1 MNHNS and CDR2 SASEGT come from the germline V gene. CDR3 size: 16 residues. With 0 bases clipped from V and 4 bases from J, the junction kept 7 bases outside the gene matches. DNA for the CDR3: TGTGCCAGCAGTGAAGCTACGACAGGGGCCGGCTATGGCTACACCTTC. It translates to CASSEATTGAGYGYTF.

The CDR3 protein is CASSRMAGPLYEQYF. The CDR3 coding sequence is TGTGCCAGCAGCCGGATGGCAGGCCCTCTTTACGAGCAGTACTTC. V gene TRBV9 combines with J gene TRBJ2-7; D call uncertain. The germline V gene encodes CDR1 SGDLS and CDR2 YYNGEE. Deletions cut 4 bases from V and 4 bases from J, with 18 bases between. The CDR3 sequence is 15 residues long.

CDR3 nucleotide sequence: TGTGCCAGCAACCTGAGAGTCCAGGAGCAGTACTTC. It codes for CASNLRVQEQYF. The rearrangement uses TRBV6-1 and TRBJ2-7; D unresolved. Germline CDR1 and CDR2: MNHNS and SASEGT. Trimming stripped 7 bases from V and 7 bases from J, with 14 bases between. The CDR3 is 12 amino acids.

This clone was recorded only once. The CDR3 loop reads CASTRRRGEGTGELFF. CDR3 bases: TGTGCCAGCACTCGCCGGCGGGGGGAGGGCACCGGGGAGCTGTTTTTT. The chain recombines TRBV28 with TRBJ2-2; 8 nucleotides agree with TRBD2. The CDR3 spans 16 residues. The J segment lost 4 bases and the V segment lost 7 bases, leaving 11 bases of the junction unmatched. From germline, CDR1 is MDHEN and CDR2 SYDVKM.

In nucleotides, the CDR3 is TGTGCCAGCAGCCTCCGAACAGGGAGCACTGAAGCTTTCTTT. Amino acids: CASSLRTGSTEAFF. This chain joins TRBV7-2 and TRBJ1-1, with D possibly TRBD1 on 6 matching bases. In germline, CDR1 is SGHTA, CDR2 FQGNSA. CDR3 length: 14 amino acids. V lost 5 bases and J 4 bases, leaving 14 bases between the germline ends.

Only one count was recorded for this clone. V usage is TRBV7-9 and J usage is TRBJ1-6; TRBD1 agrees at 10 bases. Per germline, CDR1 SEHNR and CDR2 FQNEAQ (reference sequence). Trimming removed 5 bases from V and 8 bases from J; junction bases left unmatched: 6. The CDR3 extends over 15 amino acids. The CDR3 nucleotides are TGTGCCAGCAGCCCCGGACAGGGGGTTGATTCACCCCTCCACTTT. Residues: CASSPGQGVDSPLHF.

V is TRBV18 and J is TRBJ2-1, with TRBD2 as a possible D gene (6 bases). The CDR3 spans 16 residues. CDR1 and CDR2 (germline): KGHSH, LQKENI. Trimming pared 0 bases from V and 4 bases from J, leaving 13 bases between. The DNA of the CDR3 is TGTGCCAGCTCACCACCCGGCGGGATCTGGTACAATGAGCAGTTCTTC. It translates to CASSPPGGIWYNEQFF. Filled out from reference TRBV18 and TRBJ2-1, the complete variable domain reads NAGVMQNPRHLVRRRGQEARLRCSPMKGHSHVYWYRQLPEEGLKFMVYLQKENIIDESGMPKERFSAEFPKEGPSILRIQQVVRGDSAAYFCASSPPGGIWYNEQFFGPGTRLTVL.